Listed below are T cell receptor beta chains from one sample, sequenced in a study of blood T cell repertoires in COVID-19. Assay: immunoSEQ multiplex PCR; the TCRdb copy retains only in-frame clones and omits some. The table lists 150,000 to 200,000 clones, roughly four fifths of them singletons. Input material: peripheral blood. The source is a woman in her 70s with COVID-19, enrolled during active disease. Each CDR3 is given with its conserved first and last residue. D genes are given only for firm matches. Clone size is shown for a subset of rows, as once, few, many or a class of expanded clone.

D gene: TRBD2
clone size: .
J gene: TRBJ2-7
V gene: TRBV7-8
CDR3 protein: CASSPRLAGDLYEQYF
CDR3 DNA: TGTGCCAGCAGCCCGAGACTAGCGGGAGATCTCTACGAGCAGTACTTC

D gene: .
clone size: .
J gene: TRBJ2-7
V gene: TRBV4-2
CDR3 protein: CASSQGGAGMQYF
CDR3 DNA: TGTGCCAGCAGCCAAGGCGGCGCCGGGATGCAGTACTTC

D gene: TRBD2
clone size: .
J gene: TRBJ2-1
V gene: TRBV6-2/TRBV6-3
CDR3 protein: CASSTSGRAHEQFF
CDR3 DNA: TGTGCCAGCAGTACCAGCGGGAGGGCGCATGAGCAGTTCTTC

D gene: TRBD1
clone size: .
J gene: TRBJ2-7
V gene: TRBV19
CDR3 protein: CASNHRDSNYEQYF
CDR3 DNA: TGTGCCAGTAATCACCGGGACAGCAACTACGAGCAGTACTTC

D gene: .
clone size: .
J gene: TRBJ1-3
V gene: TRBV19
CDR3 protein: CASSIRKESSGNTIYF
CDR3 DNA: TGTGCCAGTAGTATTCGTAAGGAGAGCTCTGGAAACACCATATATTTT

D gene: .
clone size: .
J gene: TRBJ2-3
V gene: TRBV6-5
CDR3 protein: CASSYKDIRRDTQYF
CDR3 DNA: TGTGCCAGCAGTTACAAAGACATACGCAGGGATACGCAGTATTTT

D gene: .
clone size: once
J gene: TRBJ1-5
V gene: TRBV28
CDR3 protein: CASRAGGRVNQPQHF
CDR3 DNA: TGTGCCAGCAGGGCGGGGGGAAGGGTCAATCAGCCCCAGCATTTT

D gene: .
clone size: few
J gene: TRBJ1-1
V gene: TRBV20-1
CDR3 protein: CSAVGGPEAFF
CDR3 DNA: TGCAGTGCCGTGGGGGGGCCTGAAGCTTTCTTT

D gene: .
clone size: .
J gene: TRBJ1-2
V gene: TRBV7-9
CDR3 protein: CASSSGQIYGYTF
CDR3 DNA: TGTGCCAGCAGCTCCGGACAAATTTATGGCTACACCTTC

D gene: TRBD1
clone size: .
J gene: TRBJ1-3
V gene: TRBV3-1/TRBV3-2
CDR3 protein: CASSFRTGTASGNTIYF
CDR3 DNA: TGTGCCAGCAGCTTCCGGACCGGGACAGCCTCTGGAAACACCATATATTTT

D gene: TRBD1
clone size: .
J gene: TRBJ2-7
V gene: TRBV5-6
CDR3 protein: CASSSLGQALSYEQYF
CDR3 DNA: TGTGCCAGCAGCTCCCTCGGACAGGCCTTGTCCTACGAGCAGTACTTC

D gene: TRBD2
clone size: few
J gene: TRBJ2-1
V gene: TRBV30
CDR3 protein: CAWFPTSVYNEQFF
CDR3 DNA: TGTGCCTGGTTCCCGACTAGCGTTTACAATGAGCAGTTCTTC

D gene: .
clone size: .
J gene: TRBJ2-4
V gene: TRBV21-1
CDR3 protein: CASSKFNSENIQYF
CDR3 DNA: TGTGCCAGCAGCAAATTTAACTCTGAAAACATTCAGTACTTC

D gene: .
clone size: .
J gene: TRBJ2-2
V gene: TRBV28
CDR3 protein: CASSLPSSFANTGELFF
CDR3 DNA: TGTGCCAGCAGTTTACCCTCGAGTTTCGCGAACACCGGGGAGCTGTTTTTT

D gene: TRBD2
clone size: .
J gene: TRBJ2-7
V gene: TRBV10-3
CDR3 protein: CAISESGTSGSYYEQYF
CDR3 DNA: TGTGCCATCAGTGAGTCAGGGACTAGCGGGAGTTACTACGAGCAGTACTTC